One and the same sample provided the 23 T cell receptor beta chains below, sequenced in a study of blood T cell repertoires in COVID-19. Profiling relied on immunoSEQ multiplex PCR, and the TCRdb table lists in-frame clones only, not all of them. The sample carries more than 200,000 clones, approximately 90% recorded once. The source material was peripheral blood. The receptors were sampled from a man aged 45-60 years with COVID-19, enrolled during active disease.

The chain links TRBV10-1 to TRBJ1-4, with 7 bases aligning to TRBD1. The CDR3 contains 15 residues. The ends lost 5 bases at V and 0 bases at J; junction bases unmatched: 3. CDR1 is WNHNN and CDR2 is SYGVQD in the germline V gene (reference sequence). The DNA of the CDR3 is TGCGCCAGCAGTCCCGGGACAGCAACTAATGAAAAACTGTTTTTT. Translated: CASSPGTATNEKLFF.

The chain has TRBV29-1 and TRBJ1-3; tentatively, D is TRBD1 (5 bases). Germline loops: CDR1 SQVTM, CDR2 ANQGSEA. This CDR3 has 15 residues. V was trimmed by 6 bases and J by 4 bases, leaving 19 bases between them. The CDR3 sequence: CSVAGTAGTGNTIYF. The CDR3 nucleotides read TGCAGCGTCGCCGGTACCGCGGGGACGGGAAACACCATATATTTT. The entire variable domain, with the rest obtained from reference TRBV29-1 and TRBJ1-3, is as follows: SAVISQKPSRDICQRGTSLTIQCQVDSQVTMMFWYRQQPGQSLTLIATANQGSEATYESGFVIDKFPISRPNLTFSTLTVSNMSPEDSSIYLCSVAGTAGTGNTIYFGEGSWLTVV.

This chain links TRBV27 with TRBJ2-2; TRBD2 is a possible D gene (6 bases). V lost 5 bases and J lost 4, with 11 bases in between. Germline V gene sequence: CDR1 MNHEY, CDR2 SMNVEV (reference sequence). There are 14 residues in the CDR3. The CDR3 loop is CASSMTRGTGELFF. DNA for the CDR3: TGTGCCAGCAGTATGACTAGGGGCACCGGGGAGCTGTTTTTT.

The chain recombines TRBV29-1 with TRBJ2-7, with 8 bases lining up with TRBD1. From germline, CDR1 is SQVTM and CDR2 ANQGSEA. The CDR3 totals 15 residues. The junction had 9 bases not matched to a gene; V was cut back by 0 bases and J by 5 bases. CDR3 nucleotides: TGCAGCGTTGAAGAGGTGGGCAGGGGGCTGGACGAGCAGTACTTC. The encoded protein is CSVEEVGRGLDEQYF.

The CDR3 region is CASTIEDRVYGYTF. The CDR3 DNA sequence: TGTGCCAGCACTATAGAAGACAGGGTCTATGGCTACACCTTC. V is TRBV5-5 and J is TRBJ1-2; 7 bases line up with TRBD1. This CDR3 has 14 amino acids. J lost 4 bases, V lost 6 bases, and 9 bases had no gene match. The germline CDR1 and CDR2 sequences are SGHKS and YYEKEE (reference sequence).

This clone appeared once. The chain couples TRBV6-5 to TRBJ1-1, with TRBD1 matching over 8 bases. The CDR3 contains 14 residues. Germline CDR1 is MNHEY and CDR2 is SVGAGI. Germline trimming cut 4 bases from V and 5 bases from J; bases unmatched to any gene: 6. The CDR3 nucleotides are TGTGCCAGCAGTTTGCAGGGGGCTTGGACTGAAGCTTTCTTT. The encoded protein is CASSLQGAWTEAFF.

This clone was recorded at least ten times. V is TRBV29-1 and J is TRBJ2-3; D is possibly TRBD1 (6 bases). Germline lookup yields CDR1 SQVTM and CDR2 ANQGSEA. V lost 4 bases, J lost 1 base, and 6 bases lay in between. This CDR3 has 12 amino acids. The CDR3, as DNA: TGCAGCGTTGCAGGGGGCACAGATACGCAGTATTTT. It encodes CSVAGGTDTQYF.

This clone was counted once. The chain combines TRBV7-8 with TRBJ2-7; 8 nucleotides agree with TRBD1. The J segment lost 2 bases and the V segment lost 8 bases, leaving 5 bases of the junction unmatched. CDR3 length: 13 residues. Germline V lookup: CDR1 SGHVS, CDR2 FQNEAQ. The CDR3 region is CASGPGQAYEQYF. CDR3 DNA: TGTGCCAGCGGCCCGGGACAGGCCTACGAGCAGTACTTC.

About this clone: No conserved phenylalanine or tryptophan ends this CDR3, so it is likely a read error. The chain is built from TRBV3-1 (or the pseudogene TRBV3-2) and TRBJ1-2; the D gene is possibly TRBD1 (6 bases). V shed 4 bases and J shed 3 bases, with 9 bases lying between them. The germline gives CDR1 LGHDT, CDR2 YNNKEL (reference sequence). The CDR3 loop spans 13 amino acids. The CDR3 DNA sequence: TGTGCCAGCAGCCCGGACAGAGACTATGGCTACACCCTC. It yields the protein CASSPDRDYGYTL.

This chain joins TRBV4-2 and TRBJ2-2; 7 positions agree with TRBD1. J was trimmed by 0 bases and V by 1 base; bases with no gene match: 5. This CDR3 contains 17 residues. CDR1 is LGHNA and CDR2 is YNFKEQ in the germline V gene. The CDR3 here is CASSQGSGQPNTGELFF. CDR3 bases: TGTGCCAGCAGCCAAGGCTCGGGACAGCCGAACACCGGGGAGCTGTTTTTT.

CDR3 nucleotide sequence: TGTGCCAGCAGCCTTTTCCCTAAGGAGGGGACGGGGGAAGCTTTCTTT. It specifies CASSLFPKEGTGEAFF. V gene TRBV7-3 combines with J gene TRBJ1-1, with D possibly matching TRBD1 (5 bases). CDR1 is SGHTA, CDR2 FQGTGA, per germline. CDR3 length equals 16 residues. Trimming took off 5 bases at V and 8 bases at J, with 24 bases between the two ends.

The chain has TRBV3-1 (or the pseudogene TRBV3-2) and TRBJ1-2, with 9 bases matching TRBD1. The CDR3 has 14 residues. CDR1 LGHDT and CDR2 YNNKEL come from the germline V gene (reference sequence). V was pared by 2 bases and J by 6 bases, with 4 bases of the junction left unmatched. The CDR3 DNA is TGTGCCAGCAGCCAACTGGACAGGGGACATGGCTACACCTTC. Translating it yields CASSQLDRGHGYTF.

The chain carries TRBV30 and TRBJ1-4; D gene uncertain. The germline gives CDR1 GTSNPN, CDR2 SVGIG (reference sequence). The V and J ends lost 7 bases and 0 bases respectively, with 12 bases between them. This CDR3 contains 14 residues. The CDR3 DNA is TGTGCCTTCGGACGGGATGCAACTAATGAAAAACTGTTTTTT. Residues: CAFGRDATNEKLFF.

This sequence joins TRBV5-1 and TRBJ2-7; TRBD2 matches 8 bases. V was clipped by 3 bases and J by 0 bases; unmatched bases: 5. CDR1 and CDR2 from the germline V gene are SGHRS and YFSETQ. The CDR3 runs 15 residues. CDR3 amino acids: CASSYLAGSSYEQYF. In DNA form, the CDR3 reads TGCGCCAGCAGCTATCTAGCGGGCAGCTCCTACGAGCAGTACTTC.

CDR3 sequence: CASSPGVDSYEQYF. In nucleotides, the CDR3 is TGTGCCAGCAGCCCGGGTGTAGACAGTTACGAGCAGTACTTC. The V call is TRBV5-5, the J call TRBJ2-7; a possible D gene is TRBD1 (5 bases). V shed 4 bases and J shed 4 bases, with 15 bases lying between them. Germline CDR1 SGHKS, CDR2 YYEKEE (reference sequence). This CDR3 spans 14 amino acids. Full variable domain (missing parts from reference TRBV5-5 and TRBJ2-7): DAGVTQSPTHLIKTRGQQVTLRCSPISGHKSVSWYQQVLGQGPQFIFQYYEKEERGRGNFPDRFSARQFPNYSSELNVNALLLGDSALYLCASSPGVDSYEQYFGPGTRLTVT.

This rearrangement joins TRBV7-8 to TRBJ1-1; the D is unclear. The V gene lost 4 bases and the J gene lost 1 base, with 10 bases spanning the gap. Germline V gene lookup returns CDR1 SGHVS and CDR2 FQNEAQ. The CDR3 contains 14 residues. The DNA of the CDR3 is TGTGCCAGCAGCTCCGGAGGAACGAACACTGAAGCTTTCTTT. It codes for CASSSGGTNTEAFF.

The chain has TRBV4-3 and TRBJ2-5; 9 nucleotides line up with TRBD2. Per germline, CDR1 LGHNA and CDR2 YSLEER. This CDR3 region has 15 residues. Trimming removed 1 base from V and 2 bases from J; junction bases left unmatched: 2. The CDR3 protein is CASSQVAGEQETQYF. The CDR3 DNA reads as TGCGCCAGCAGCCAAGTAGCGGGGGAGCAAGAGACCCAGTACTTC.

The rearrangement uses TRBV5-4 and TRBJ2-7; a possible D gene is TRBD1 (5 bases). Per germline, CDR1 SGHNT and CDR2 YYREEE (reference sequence). V was trimmed by 1 base and J by 2 bases, leaving 13 bases between them. This CDR3 is built from 15 residues. The CDR3 region is CASSLTQGTTYEQYF. The CDR3 bases are TGTGCCAGCAGCTTGACCCAGGGAACTACCTACGAGCAGTACTTC.

The chain carries TRBV6-2 or TRBV6-3 and TRBJ2-2, with 9 bases aligning to TRBD2. The germline CDR1 and CDR2 sequences are MNHEY and SVGEGT. The ends lost 2 bases at V and 1 base at J; junction bases unmatched: 8. The CDR3 runs to 18 residues. CDR3 residues: CASSYLGGTSQNTGELFF. CDR3 DNA: TGTGCCAGCAGTTACCTCGGAGGGACTAGCCAGAACACCGGGGAGCTGTTTTTT.

V usage is TRBV28 and J usage is TRBJ2-7; D possibly corresponds to TRBD2 (5 bases). V shed 5 bases and J shed 4 bases, with 15 bases lying between them. Germline V gene data show CDR1 as MDHEN and CDR2 as SYDVKM. The CDR3 runs 14 residues. CDR3 sequence: CASSPTRPLYEQYF. The CDR3 region has the DNA TGTGCCAGCAGTCCTACTAGACCCCTTTACGAGCAGTACTTC.

The J gene is TRBJ1-4, the V gene TRBV6-1; D is unclear. The V end was cut by 3 bases, the J end by 3 bases, with 8 bases between. Germline lookup yields CDR1 MNHNS and CDR2 SASEGT. This CDR3 spans 14 amino acids. This CDR3 reads CASSEQQSNEKLFF. In DNA form, the CDR3 reads TGTGCCAGCAGTGAGCAACAGTCTAATGAAAAACTGTTTTTT.

This clone was seen just once. CDR3 DNA: TGTGCCAGCAGCCTAGGGGCGATGATTAGCAATCAGCCCCAGCATTTT. Residues: CASSLGAMISNQPQHF. The chain uses TRBV5-8 and TRBJ1-5; the D gene is possibly TRBD1 (5 bases). The V end was cut by 4 bases, the J end by 0 bases, with 14 bases between. This CDR3 has 16 residues. Germline V gene lookup returns CDR1 SGHTS and CDR2 YDEGEE. Drawing the rest from reference TRBV5-8 and TRBJ1-5, the complete variable domain is EAGVTQSPTHLIKTRGQQATLRCSPISGHTSVYWYQQALGLGLQFLLWYDEGEERNRGNFPPRFSGRQFPNYSSELNVNALELEDSALYLCASSLGAMISNQPQHFGDGTRLSIL.

The chain combines TRBV6-5 with TRBJ2-1, with 10 bases lining up with TRBD2. The CDR3 is made up of 14 amino acids. Germline-derived CDR1 and CDR2 are MNHEY and SVGAGI. After removal of 5 bases from V and 8 bases from J, the junction contained 6 bases not matched to a gene. The CDR3 is CASSPGLASDEQFF. CDR3 coding DNA: TGTGCCAGCAGTCCGGGACTAGCGAGCGATGAGCAGTTCTTC.